This T cell receptor beta chain was identified in a study of T cell responses to AZD1222 COVID-19 vaccine. Regarding this clone: No antigen is known for it.

Repertoires were generated with immunoSEQ multiplex PCR, while TCRdb's copy carries only in-frame clones and drops some. Of over 100,000 clones in the sample, approximately 91% are singletons; the top ten hold more than 1%. Study-level points and caveats: Increases in Spike-specific TCR breadth and depth were seen after two AZD1222 doses. At study baseline, merely five or six AZD1222 recipients were seropositive.

The junction had 9 bases not matched to a gene; V was cut back by 7 bases and J by 9 bases. The CDR3 length is 14 residues. Germline CDR1 reads LNHDA; CDR2 reads SQIVND (reference sequence). The chain combines TRBV19 with TRBJ1-6; TRBD1 aligns across 7 bases. This receptor was obtained from an adult who received the AZD1222 COVID-19 vaccine. Sequencing was performed on peripheral blood, taken 28 days after the second AZD1222 dose. CDR3 coding DNA: TGTGCCAGTACCATCGGACAGGCGAGTTCACCCCTCCACTTT. Its translation: CASTIGQASSPLHF.